This TCR beta chain came from a study of T cells in Graves' hyperthyroidism and ophthalmopathy. Study-wide findings and caveats: Blood held most thyroid clonotypes expanded above 0.001 frequency.

Amplified TCR beta CDR3 regions derived from RNA transcripts. Using the HTBI primer set, a first-round RT-PCR was run on the TCR CDR3. TCRdb passed the multiplex PCR reads through MiXCR, listing each CDR3 protein once. The sample lists under 450,000 distinct CDR3 sequences; about 15% were seen once. With regard to this clonotype: Its matching antigen is unknown.

Orbital computed tomography, thyroid ultrasound, serum thyroxine and TRAb, and clinical symptoms together informed the diagnoses. The blood sample predates any ophthalmopathy symptoms, coming from first hyperthyroidism diagnosis. This receptor was taken from a woman in her twenties or thirties with Graves' hyperthyroidism that later progressed to Graves' ophthalmopathy. Sequenced: blood.

The DNA of the CDR3 is TGCGCCAGCAGCTCCCCCGGGACGGGCGACTACGAGCAGTACTTC. This translates into CASSSPGTGDYEQYF. The chain carries TRBV5-1 and TRBJ2-7; D tentatively fits TRBD1 or TRBD2 (5 bases each). Germline V lookup: CDR1 SGHRS, CDR2 YFSETQ. V shed 3 bases and J shed 3 bases, with 16 bases lying between them. This CDR3 is built from 15 residues.